This passage covers 14 T cell receptor beta chains from one sample sequenced in a study of CD8+CD57+ T cells in acquired aplastic anemia. Patients who underwent sequencing had shown CD8+CD57+ cell expansion by flow cytometry. CDR3 and TCR beta VDJ profiling relied on a genomic DNA template. TCRdb reprocessed the reads with MiXCR, giving one entry per CDR3 protein. This sample yields 150,000 to 200,000 distinct CDR3 sequences, of which 48% are seen a single time; about 30% belongs to the top ten. The source material was sorted CD4+, CD8+, or CD8+CD57+ T cells (not recorded which) from PBMCs. These receptors came from a human donor with aplastic anemia.

This chain joins TRBV24-1 and TRBJ2-5; unclear D gene. Trimming stripped 2 bases from V and 5 bases from J, with 11 bases between. Germline CDR1 KGHDR, CDR2 SFDVKD. This CDR3 region has 14 residues. The CDR3, as DNA: TGTGCCACCAGTGATTCGCGCCCAAGGGAGACCCAGTACTTC. Its translation is CATSDSRPRETQYF.

The table lists this clonotype with a few counts. The gene calls are TRBV6-2 or TRBV6-3 and TRBJ2-2; D remains ambiguous. With 3 bases removed from V and 5 bases from J, the gap between germline ends came to 22 bases. CDR1 MNHEY and CDR2 SVGEGT come from the germline V gene. The CDR3 totals 18 residues. CDR3 coding DNA: TGTGCCAGCAGTTATCCGCCCGAAGACCCCAGAGGAACCGGGGAGCTGTTTTTT. It codes for CASSYPPEDPRGTGELFF.

This clonotype was detected a few times. The genes are TRBV10-3 and TRBJ2-7; D unresolved. Germline CDR1 ENHRY, CDR2 SYGVKD. This CDR3 region has 14 residues. Trimming took off 3 bases at V and 0 bases at J, with 9 bases between the two ends. CDR3: CAISERVSSYEQYF. DNA of the CDR3: TGTGCCATCAGTGAACGGGTTAGCTCCTACGAGCAGTACTTC.

This clonotype was seen a handful of times. V is TRBV4-2 and J is TRBJ1-2; D call uncertain. The length of the CDR3 is 16 residues. Between the trimmed V and J ends, which lost 0 bases and 5 bases, there was a span of 16 bases. Germline V gene lookup returns CDR1 LGHNA and CDR2 YNFKEQ. CDR3 region: CASSQDYQVDPYGYTF. CDR3 sequence (DNA): TGTGCCAGCAGCCAAGACTACCAGGTGGATCCTTATGGCTACACCTTC.

This sequence joins TRBV2 and TRBJ2-7, with D hard to call. V was cut by 4 bases and J by 0 bases, with 7 bases left in between. Germline loops: CDR1 SNHLY, CDR2 FYNNEI. The CDR3 is made up of 13 amino acids. CDR3 nucleotide sequence: TGTGCCAGCAGTGCTCCCCTCTCCTACGAGCAGTACTTC. Amino acids: CASSAPLSYEQYF.

This clonotype was detected many times. The rearrangement uses TRBV5-5 and TRBJ1-6; D is ambiguous. The ends were cut back, 3 bases at V and 6 bases at J, with 7 bases in the middle. CDR1 is SGHKS and CDR2 is YYEKEE in the germline V gene (reference sequence). This CDR3 has 13 amino acids. Written as DNA, the CDR3 is TGTGCCAGCAGCTCTGTAGGTAATTCACCCCTCCACTTT. Translation gives CASSSVGNSPLHF.

The rearrangement uses TRBV29-1 and TRBJ2-7; 8 bases are shared with TRBD1. The ends lost 6 bases at V and 5 bases at J; junction bases unmatched: 3. The germline V gene encodes CDR1 SQVTM and CDR2 ANQGSEA. The CDR3 is made up of 11 amino acids. This CDR3 reads CSVRQGNEQYF. The CDR3 DNA sequence: TGCAGCGTGCGACAGGGGAACGAGCAGTACTTC.

This clonotype was recorded at least ten times. The chain joins TRBV6-1 to TRBJ2-5; tentatively, D is TRBD2 (5 bases). The ends were cut back, 6 bases at V and 4 bases at J, with 15 bases in the middle. From germline, CDR1 is MNHNS and CDR2 SASEGT. The CDR3 totals 14 residues. Here the CDR3 DNA reads TGTGCCAGCAGCTTAGCGTCCCCGCGAGAGACCCAGTACTTC. Protein sequence: CASSLASPRETQYF.

This clonotype was picked up many times. The chain is built from TRBV2 and TRBJ2-7; TRBD2 matches at 14 bases. Per the germline V gene, CDR1 is SNHLY and CDR2 is FYNNEI. This CDR3 contains 18 residues. Trimming took 6 bases from V and 3 from J; bases not matched to a gene: 13. The DNA of the CDR3 is TGTGCCAGCAGGGGGGACGGGACTAGCGGGAGTCTGAACTACGAGCAGTACTTC. As protein: CASRGDGTSGSLNYEQYF.

This clonotype was recorded many times. The chain combines TRBV9 with TRBJ2-7, with 10 bases aligning to TRBD2. The CDR3 contains 17 residues. With V trimmed by 3 bases and J by 3 bases, 12 bases remained unmatched. Germline V lookup: CDR1 SGDLS, CDR2 YYNGEE. The CDR3 is CASSASGTSASYYEQYF. DNA of the CDR3: TGTGCCAGCAGCGCGTCCGGGACTAGCGCTTCTTACTACGAGCAGTACTTC.

Worth noting for this clonotype: A read error may produce the germline difference seen at one junction end. The chain couples TRBV7-9 to TRBJ1-1; D remains ambiguous. CDR1 and CDR2 from the germline V gene are SEHNR and FQNEAQ (reference sequence). This CDR3 has 12 amino acids. This CDR3 is CVSSLGPTEAFF. In DNA form, the CDR3 reads TGTGTCAGCAGCTTAGGCCCCACTGAAGCTTTCTTT.

Regarding this clonotype: A much larger clone differs from this one at a single base, so this may be a read error. The chain carries TRBV6-5 and TRBJ1-4, with no clear D. CDR1 MNHEY and CDR2 SVGAGI come from the germline V gene. The CDR3 is 12 amino acids. In DNA form, the CDR3 reads TGTGCCGGCAGTTACGGGGAGGGAAAACTGTTTTTT. This gives the protein CAGSYGEGKLFF.

This clonotype showed up many times. CDR3 amino acids: CASIDNLGNTIYF. The CDR3 DNA follows: TGTGCCAGCATAGATAATCTCGGAAACACCATATATTTT. V usage is TRBV2 and J usage is TRBJ1-3; D remains unclear. The CDR3 is 13 residues long. Germline V gene lookup returns CDR1 SNHLY and CDR2 FYNNEI. Trimming shortened V by 7 bases and J by 4 bases, and 11 bases separated the two germline ends.

This clonotype was observed a handful of times. The chain employs TRBV6-1 and TRBJ2-5, with D possibly being TRBD1 (7 bases). Germline V gene lookup returns CDR1 MNHNS and CDR2 SASEGT. The CDR3 runs to 18 residues. V lost 6 bases to trimming and J lost 7 bases, with 30 bases between them. CDR3 DNA sequence: TGTGCCAGCAGCCCTAAGCCGCCTGGACAGGAGGGGGATAGGACCCAGTACTTC. It yields the protein CASSPKPPGQEGDRTQYF.